This T cell receptor beta chain was documented in a study of siplizumab effects on memory and regulatory T cells. Regarding the study as a whole: Naive T cell populations appeared to exhibit greater diversity than memory cells and appeared to be major alloresponse contributors. Mappable alloreactive CD4+ clones came from Treg cells around three quarters of the time on average with siplizumab, against 25% to 30% in controls.

Here immunoSEQ multiplex PCR was the method, and the copy in TCRdb shows in-frame clones only, minus some. Here the sample spans around 110,000 clones, roughly 94% being singletons. Germline V gene data show CDR1 as SGHKS and CDR2 as YYEKEE (reference sequence). CDR3 length: 13 residues. Between the trimmed V and J ends, which lost 3 bases and 4 bases, there was a span of 10 bases. About this clone: Its antigen is still unknown.

The clonotype originates from a human donor in good health. The chain has TRBV5-5 and TRBJ1-1; D uncertain. Material: non-Treg CD4+ T cells sorted from blood. The CDR3 DNA follows: TGTGCCAGCAGCTCAGATCTGGGCACTGAAGCTTTCTTT. Translating it yields CASSSDLGTEAFF.